This T cell receptor (beta chain) originates from a study of T cell repertoires in cytomegalovirus infection. Across the study: The authors used CMV epitopes that were HLA-C-restricted (recently identified) and HLA-B-restricted (well studied). Public signatures in TCR beta pointed to CMV infection and matching HLA type.

This clonotype was recorded a few times. What it recognizes is unknown. Trimming stripped 6 bases from V and 7 bases from J, with 16 bases between. Germline assignment: CDR1 SGDLS and CDR2 YYNGEE. This CDR3 is 13 amino acids long. TCRdb passed the reads through MiXCR, listing each CDR3 protein once. The data show 90,000 to 110,000 distinct CDR3 sequences, 29% seen once. The receptor was isolated from a human donor in good health (CMV status not recorded). Some clones in this sample may be carry-over from other donors' samples. The chain is built from TRBV9 and TRBJ1-1; TRBD1 might be the D (5 bases). Material: CD8+ T cells from cultured PBMCs, obtained from culture after CMV antigen stimulation. CDR3 region: CASNLWGSNEAFF. The DNA of the CDR3 is TGTGCCAGCAACCTATGGGGGTCGAATGAAGCTTTCTTT.